This TCR beta chain is from a study of CD4+ T cells in melanoma. This clone was recorded once. The antigen remains undetermined. Measured with immunoSEQ multiplex PCR; TCRdb has only the in-frame clones, and not every one. The sample comprises some 4,300 clones, under 65% of which are singletons, and 25% to 30% rests with the top ten. Points from the study as a whole: In melanoma, neoantigen-specific CD4+ T cells reportedly differed in differentiation state. CD8+ T cell, macrophage and B cell function reportedly correlated with neoantigen-specific CD4+ T cells.

Trimming pared 4 bases from V and 2 bases from J, leaving 7 bases between. There are 13 residues in the CDR3. CDR1 is SEHNR, CDR2 FQNEAQ, per germline (reference sequence). Sequenced sample: cells from a culture (not recorded whether cultured in vitro). The receptor was isolated from a human donor with melanoma. This chain links TRBV7-9 with TRBJ2-3; D gene uncertain. CDR3 coding DNA: TGTGCCAGCAGCTCTCAACTCACAGATACGCAGTATTTT. Protein sequence: CASSSQLTDTQYF.